Each of the 15 T cell receptor beta chains below was sequenced from the same sample in a study of identical twins. TCRdb called the 5' RACE reads again in MiXCR, with one record for every CDR3 protein. The sample consists of about 240,000 distinct CDR3 sequences, approximately 7.8% of them appearing once. In addition, the sample was reused for a study of yellow fever vaccine responses in identical twins.

Sequencing was carried out using CD8+ T cells sorted from blood. All receptors come from a woman aged 18-30 years in good health.

Only a few counts were recorded for this clonotype. The chain couples TRBV27 to TRBJ2-7; TRBD1 is a possible D gene (5 bases). The CDR3 is made up of 13 amino acids. V gave up 6 bases and J gave up 4 bases, with 13 bases separating them. CDR1 MNHEY and CDR2 SMNVEV come from the germline V gene (reference sequence). The CDR3 DNA reads TGTGCCAGCAGCGACGGTAACAGGTACGAGCAGTACTTC. It codes for CASSDGNRYEQYF.

Details on this clonotype: One end of the junction fails to match germline, which may point to a read error. The chain links TRBV10-3 to TRBJ2-1; D is perhaps TRBD1 (5 bases). In germline, CDR1 is ENHRY, CDR2 SYGVKD. This CDR3 contains 15 residues. The CDR3 reads CAISGHSSSYSEQFF. DNA of the CDR3: TGTGCCATCAGCGGACATTCGAGCTCCTACAGTGAGCAGTTCTTC.

This sequence joins TRBV2 and TRBJ1-1; 7 nucleotides line up with TRBD1. CDR3 length: 15 amino acids. The germline V gene encodes CDR1 SNHLY and CDR2 FYNNEI. Trimming took 5 bases from V and 4 from J; bases not matched to a gene: 10. CDR3 in amino acids: CASSPHDRARTEAFF. Here the CDR3 DNA reads TGTGCCAGCAGTCCTCATGACAGGGCCCGCACTGAAGCTTTCTTT.

This clonotype was seen ten or more times. The CDR3 DNA is TGCAGTGCTAGATCCCGAGGACCCCTAAATTACGAGCAGTACGTC. Residues: CSARSRGPLNYEQYV. The chain uses TRBV20-1 and TRBJ2-7; D gene unclear. The germline gives CDR1 DFQATT, CDR2 SNEGSKA (reference sequence). Trimming stripped 2 bases from V and 4 bases from J, with 18 bases between. This CDR3 spans 15 amino acids.

This sequence joins TRBV28 and TRBJ2-2; TRBD2 matches 8 bases. The V gene's germline CDR1 is MDHEN and CDR2 SYDVKM. Unmatched junction bases numbered 6, after V lost 7 bases and J lost 2 bases. The CDR3 has 15 residues. CDR3: CASTPGLDNTGELFF. DNA for the CDR3: TGTGCCAGCACCCCGGGACTAGATAACACCGGGGAGCTGTTTTTT.

This clonotype has a handful of counts. The chain couples TRBV24-1 to TRBJ2-6; 10 bases fit TRBD1. Germline-derived CDR1 and CDR2 are KGHDR and SFDVKD. This CDR3 spans 18 amino acids. The J segment lost 2 bases and the V segment lost 3 bases, leaving 6 bases of the junction unmatched. As DNA, the CDR3 is TGTGCCACCAGTGATCAAGGGACAGGGGTCCCTGGGGCCAACGTCCTGACTTTC. Translating gives CATSDQGTGVPGANVLTF.

The chain joins TRBV3-1 to TRBJ2-7, with 9 bases that match TRBD2. Germline CDR1 and CDR2: LGHDT and YNNKEL (reference sequence). CDR3 length: 15 residues. J gave up 3 bases and V 4 bases, and 7 bases lay outside the gene matches. The CDR3 spells CASSLGTSPSYEQYF. CDR3 sequence (DNA): TGTGCCAGCAGCCTAGGGACTAGCCCAAGCTACGAGCAGTACTTC.

There are many counts of this clonotype. The CDR3 loop is CASSPRGGIGQDTQYF. The CDR3 region has the DNA TGTGCCAGCAGTCCACGGGGAGGGATAGGACAAGATACGCAGTATTTT. V usage is TRBV28 and J usage is TRBJ2-3; 7 bases fit TRBD2. Germline loops: CDR1 MDHEN, CDR2 SYDVKM. The CDR3 covers 16 residues. The J segment lost 5 bases and the V segment lost 5 bases, leaving 13 bases of the junction unmatched.

This clonotype has a handful of counts. The gene calls are TRBV7-8 and TRBJ2-5; 11 nucleotides agree with TRBD2. V shed 1 base, J shed 2 bases, and the junction held 6 bases outside the gene matches. CDR1 is SGHVS, CDR2 FQNEAQ, per germline. The CDR3 spans 17 residues. The CDR3 reads CASSLGVGTSGQETQYF. The CDR3 nucleotides read TGTGCCAGCAGCTTAGGGGTAGGGACTAGCGGACAAGAGACCCAGTACTTC.

This clonotype was picked up many times. The chain links TRBV6-1 to TRBJ2-5, with D possibly matching TRBD1 (5 bases). V was pared by 6 bases and J by 3 bases, with 14 bases between. Germline assignment: CDR1 MNHNS and CDR2 SASEGT. This CDR3 is 14 amino acids long. DNA of the CDR3: TGTGCCAGCAGGGTGACAGCGACGAAAGAGACCCAGTACTTC. As protein: CASRVTATKETQYF.

This clonotype showed up just a few times. The rearrangement uses TRBV24-1 and TRBJ1-5; 9 bases are a match to TRBD1. Losses at the gene ends were 7 bases for V and 7 bases for J; bases not matched to a gene: 7. Germline CDR1 reads KGHDR; CDR2 reads SFDVKD. The CDR3 is 14 residues long. CDR3 sequence: CATSGQGTRQPQHF. CDR3 DNA: TGTGCCACCAGCGGACAGGGGACGAGGCAGCCCCAGCATTTT.

The V gene is TRBV28, the J gene TRBJ2-5; TRBD2 is a possible D gene (6 bases). Germline V gene data show CDR1 as MDHEN and CDR2 as SYDVKM. V lost 2 bases, J lost 1 base, and 17 bases lay in between. There are 17 residues in the CDR3. The CDR3 is CASSLQLPSASQETQYF. CDR3 coding DNA: TGTGCCAGCAGTTTACAGTTGCCTAGCGCTAGCCAAGAGACCCAGTACTTC. Together with reference TRBV28 and TRBJ2-5, the CDR3 gives the full variable domain: DVKVTQSSRYLVKRTGEKVFLECVQDMDHENMFWYRQDPGLGLRLIYFSYDVKMKEKGDIPEGYSVSREKKERFSLILESASTNQTSMYLCASSLQLPSASQETQYFGPGTRLLVL.

This clonotype was seen only a few times. This chain links TRBV2 with TRBJ2-2, with D tentatively TRBD1 (6 bases). Trimming took 9 bases from V and 2 from J, leaving 13 bases between them. Germline V gives CDR1 SNHLY, CDR2 FYNNEI. The CDR3 loop spans 14 amino acids. The DNA for the CDR3 is TGTGCCAGGGACGGGACACGAAACACCGGGGAGCTGTTTTTT. Amino acids: CARDGTRNTGELFF.

This clonotype was counted ten times or more. The chain links TRBV7-2 to TRBJ2-3, with no clear D. The CDR3 contains 15 residues. V was clipped by 1 base and J by 0 bases, with 8 bases between them. Germline CDR1 reads SGHTA; CDR2 reads FQGNSA. CDR3 sequence: CASSLGQSSTDTQYF. The CDR3, as DNA: TGTGCCAGCAGCTTAGGTCAATCTAGCACAGATACGCAGTATTTT.

This clonotype showed up just a few times. This chain connects TRBV7-9 to TRBJ2-1; D unresolved. CDR1 SEHNR and CDR2 FQNEAQ come from the germline V gene (reference sequence). Trimming took 6 bases from V and 1 from J, leaving 13 bases between them. The CDR3 has 15 residues. CDR3 loop: CASSKLHPSYNEQFF. The DNA for the CDR3 is TGTGCCAGCAGTAAACTTCACCCTTCCTACAATGAGCAGTTCTTC.